This T cell receptor beta chain was recorded in a study of blood T cell repertoires in COVID-19. Study information: COVID-19 samples collected from the United States, Italy and Spain covered acute and convalescent phases. T cells, B-cell-depleted T cells, or PBMCs supplied cDNA or gDNA.

Germline V CDR1 and CDR2: SQVTM, ANQGSEA. V was pared by 3 bases and J by 2 bases, with 11 bases between. The CDR3 spans 14 residues. Cohorts were based on clinical histories the participants reported. As processed by the authors: Estimation of nucleated cell counts relied on the amplification of reference gene primers. Using immunoSEQ multiplex PCR, the repertoire was profiled, and TCRdb retains in-frame clones only, with some absent. That table supplies the V and J calls and clone size; D and trimming were determined from the DNA. The sample consists of fewer than 250,000 clones, roughly 90% of them appearing once.

The V gene is TRBV29-1, the J gene TRBJ1-3, with D possibly being TRBD1 (5 bases). The sequenced sample consisted of PBMCs or T cells enriched from blood (not recorded which). The clonotype was recovered from a young woman with acute COVID-19. In DNA, the CDR3 is TGCAGCGTTGATGACGGGACTACTGGAAACACCATATATTTT. It translates to CSVDDGTTGNTIYF.